Below, one T cell receptor (beta chain) is given with its context. What it binds is not known. As for time point: week 5, during vaccination. Mutant IDH1 20-mer peptide, at 300 ug, made up each vaccine dose, with topical imiquimod. This sample stems from a study of a mutant IDH1 vaccine in newly diagnosed glioma. Trimming cost V 0 bases and J 8 bases, with 10 bases left between them. Germline CDR1 and CDR2: LNHNV and YYDKDF (reference sequence). The length of the CDR3 is 13 residues. Only in-frame clones appear in the TCRdb table, and some are missing; sequencing was by immunoSEQ multiplex PCR. The data contain 40,000 to 65,000 clones, more than 70% of them seen just once; the ten biggest clones take up around 1.8%.

The chain has TRBV15 and TRBJ1-1; unclear D gene. The material sequenced was PBMCs, taken from a glioma patient whose treatment included an IDH1 peptide vaccine. The TCR originated in a woman in her thirties or forties with glioma. The CDR3 DNA reads as TGTGCCACCAGCAGAGATGGCGGGTACGAAGCTTTCTTT. Its protein is CATSRDGGYEAFF. The full variable domain, with the rest looked up from reference TRBV15 and TRBJ1-1, is DAMVIQNPRYQVTQFGKPVTLSCSQTLNHNVMYWYQQKSSQAPKLLFHYYDKDFNNEADTPDNFQSRRPNTSFCFLDIRSPGLGDTAMYLCATSRDGGYEAFFGQGTRLTVV.